This TCR beta chain was sequenced in a study of cytomegalovirus exposure and HLA in healthy donors. Amplification used 60 Vbeta primers and 13 Jbeta primers. TCRdb's table, derived via immunoSEQ multiplex PCR, lists solely in-frame clones and lacks some. The data contain around 39,000 clones, approximately 80% of them seen just once; the ten biggest clones take up roughly 1.3%. With regard to this clone: Its antigen is not known.

Germline loops: CDR1 SEHNR, CDR2 FQNEAQ (reference sequence). The CDR3 spans 16 residues. Trimming took 5 bases from V and 5 from J; bases not matched to a gene: 8. Study-wide results and caveats: Excluded: some indistinguishable V segments such as TRBV6-2 and TRBV6-3. A later analysis linked a missense variant in DCLRE1C to the trimming of TCR beta V and J genes. Three CMV-associated chains were confirmed in vitro to be specific for CMV antigens. Presence/absence analyses treated sequencing depth as roughly uniform across donors.

The receptor comes from a man younger than 45 in good health and CMV-seronegative. V and J are TRBV7-9 and TRBJ2-7; 14 nucleotides agree with TRBD2. Sequencing used PBMCs. The CDR3: CASSPPGTSGSHEQYF. CDR3 in DNA: TGTGCCAGCAGCCCACCAGGGACTAGCGGGAGCCACGAGCAGTACTTC. The full variable domain, in which reference TRBV7-9 and TRBJ2-7 provide the parts outside the CDR3, is DTGVSQNPRHKITKRGQNVTFRCDPISEHNRLYWYRQTLGQGPEFLTYFQNEAQLEKSRLLSDRFSAERPKGSFSTLEIQRTEQGDSAMYLCASSPPGTSGSHEQYFGPGTRLTVT.